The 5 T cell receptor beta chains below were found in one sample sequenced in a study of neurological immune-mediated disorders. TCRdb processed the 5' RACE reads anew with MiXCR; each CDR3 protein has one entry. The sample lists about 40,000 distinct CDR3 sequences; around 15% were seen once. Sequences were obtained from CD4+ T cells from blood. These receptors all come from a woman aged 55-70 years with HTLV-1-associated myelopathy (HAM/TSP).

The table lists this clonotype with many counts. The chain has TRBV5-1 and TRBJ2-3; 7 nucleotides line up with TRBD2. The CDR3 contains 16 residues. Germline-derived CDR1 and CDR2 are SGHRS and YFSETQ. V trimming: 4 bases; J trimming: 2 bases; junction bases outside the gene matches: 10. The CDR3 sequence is CASSPRGDSTTDTQYF. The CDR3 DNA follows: TGCGCCAGCAGCCCTCGGGGGGACTCAACCACAGATACGCAGTATTTT.

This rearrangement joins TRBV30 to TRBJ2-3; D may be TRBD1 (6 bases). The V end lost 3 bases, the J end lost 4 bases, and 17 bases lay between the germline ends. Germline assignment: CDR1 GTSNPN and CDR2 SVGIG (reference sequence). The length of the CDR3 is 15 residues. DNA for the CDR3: TGTGCCTGGAGATTAAGGGGGTTGAGGGCAGATACGCAGTATTTT. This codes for CAWRLRGLRADTQYF. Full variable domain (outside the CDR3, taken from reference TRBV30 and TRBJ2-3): SQTIHQWPATLVQPVGSPLSLECTVEGTSNPNLYWYRQAAGRGLQLLFYSVGIGQISSEVPQNLSASRPQDRQFILSSKKLLLSDSGFYLCAWRLRGLRADTQYFGPGTRLTVL.

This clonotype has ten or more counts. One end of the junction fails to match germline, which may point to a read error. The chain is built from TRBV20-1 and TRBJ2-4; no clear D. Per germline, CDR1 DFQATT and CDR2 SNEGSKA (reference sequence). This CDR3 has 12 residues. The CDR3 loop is CSAGDLQNIQYF. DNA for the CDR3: TGCAGTGCTGGAGACCTACAAAACATTCAGTACTTC.

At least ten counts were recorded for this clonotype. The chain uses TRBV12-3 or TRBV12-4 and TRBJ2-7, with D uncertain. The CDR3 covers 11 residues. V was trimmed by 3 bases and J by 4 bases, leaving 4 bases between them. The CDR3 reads CASSFGYEQYF. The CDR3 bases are TGTGCCAGCAGTTTTGGGTACGAGCAGTACTTC.

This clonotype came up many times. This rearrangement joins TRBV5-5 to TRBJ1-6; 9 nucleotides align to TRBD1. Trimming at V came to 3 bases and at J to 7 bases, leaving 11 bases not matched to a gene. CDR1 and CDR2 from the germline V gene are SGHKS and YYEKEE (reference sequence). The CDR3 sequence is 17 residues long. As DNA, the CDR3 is TGTGCCAGCAGCTCCCAATATAGGACAGGGGCAAATTCACCCCTCCACTTT. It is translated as CASSSQYRTGANSPLHF. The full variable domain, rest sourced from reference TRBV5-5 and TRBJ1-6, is DAGVTQSPTHLIKTRGQQVTLRCSPISGHKSVSWYQQVLGQGPQFIFQYYEKEERGRGNFPDRFSARQFPNYSSELNVNALLLGDSALYLCASSSQYRTGANSPLHFGNGTRLTVT.